This entry is about one TCR beta chain. This specimen comes from a study of blood T cell repertoires in COVID-19. Assay used: immunoSEQ multiplex PCR; TCRdb lists only in-frame clones, some missing. The data hold 150,000 to 200,000 clones, with 65% to 85% observed a single time. Germline CDR1 SQVTM, CDR2 ANQGSEA. The CDR3 totals 12 residues. The V gene lost 1 base and the J gene lost 1 base, with 4 bases spanning the gap. The V and J genes are TRBV29-1 and TRBJ1-1, with D hard to call. The sequenced material came from peripheral blood. This receptor was taken from a human donor with acute or convalescent COVID-19. The donor label of this sample is uncertain. CDR3 coding DNA: TGCAGCGTTGAAGGAGGGAACACTGAAGCTTTCTTT. This gives the protein CSVEGGNTEAFF.